This entry describes one T cell receptor (beta chain). This sample stems from a study of cytomegalovirus exposure and HLA in healthy donors. PCR amplification relied on 60 Vbeta primers (plus 13 Jbeta primers). Clones were sequenced by immunoSEQ multiplex PCR, and TCRdb holds only the in-frame ones, with some missing. In the table there are more than 110,000 clones, roughly 70% of which are singletons. Trimming took 1 base from V and 0 from J, leaving 7 bases between them. The germline V gene encodes CDR1 WSHSY and CDR2 SAAADI. CDR3 size: 16 residues. Material for sequencing was PBMCs. The chain is built from TRBV10-2 and TRBJ1-6; weak D call: TRBD1 (5 bases). The sequence derives from a man aged 30-40 years in good health and CMV-seronegative. The CDR3 loop reads CASSEFDSSYNSPLHF. In DNA, the CDR3 is TGCGCCAGCAGTGAGTTCGACAGCTCCTATAATTCACCCCTCCACTTT.